Listed below are T cell receptor beta chains from one sample, sequenced in a study of cytomegalovirus exposure and HLA in healthy donors. Method: immunoSEQ multiplex PCR; TCRdb's copy keeps in-frame clones and lacks some. The sample has around 140,000 clones; around 9% are singletons. Sample: PBMCs. These receptors were collected from a woman between 40 and 55 years old in good health and CMV-seropositive. CDR3s include the opening cysteine and the closing phenylalanine or tryptophan.

J gene: TRBJ2-5
V gene: TRBV18
CDR3 length: 13
CDR3 protein: CASSPQQGETQYF

J gene: TRBJ2-7
V gene: TRBV2
CDR3 length: 17
CDR3 protein: CASSAAAGTEDSYEQYF

J gene: TRBJ2-7
V gene: TRBV5-1
CDR3 length: 15
CDR3 protein: CASSLAVGVSYEQYF

J gene: TRBJ2-2
V gene: TRBV13
CDR3 length: 14
CDR3 protein: CASSRAARAGELFF

J gene: TRBJ2-5
V gene: TRBV19
CDR3 length: 13
CDR3 protein: CASSQRTAKAQYF

J gene: TRBJ2-7
V gene: TRBV6-5
CDR3 length: 15
CDR3 protein: CATFSPDRGTYEQYF

J gene: TRBJ2-7
V gene: TRBV11-3
CDR3 length: 17
CDR3 protein: CASSLDLFGTGAYEQYF

J gene: TRBJ2-1
V gene: TRBV7-9
CDR3 length: 16
CDR3 protein: CASSSLRGRLDNEQFF

J gene: TRBJ2-7
V gene: TRBV18
CDR3 length: 15
CDR3 protein: CASSPPARGSYEQYF

J gene: TRBJ2-7
V gene: TRBV6-5
CDR3 length: 14
CDR3 protein: CASSRGHRSYEQYF

J gene: TRBJ2-2
V gene: TRBV19
CDR3 length: 14
CDR3 protein: CASSGTPNTGELFF

J gene: TRBJ2-5
V gene: TRBV9
CDR3 length: 17
CDR3 protein: CASSVGGLAGGQETQYF

J gene: TRBJ1-1
V gene: TRBV11-2
CDR3 length: 15
CDR3 protein: CASSLFRGGSTEAFF

J gene: TRBJ1-6
V gene: TRBV5-6
CDR3 length: 15
CDR3 protein: CASSLSTGRDSPLHF

J gene: TRBJ1-1
V gene: TRBV5-6
CDR3 length: 15
CDR3 protein: CASSFYAIGNTEAFF

J gene: TRBJ1-2
V gene: TRBV2
CDR3 length: 14
CDR3 protein: CASSAGIENYGYTF

J gene: TRBJ1-6
V gene: TRBV4-2
CDR3 length: 14
CDR3 protein: CASSQVQDNSPLHF

J gene: TRBJ1-1
V gene: TRBV6-5
CDR3 length: 14
CDR3 protein: CASSYPGQAAEAFF

J gene: TRBJ1-2
V gene: TRBV19
CDR3 length: 16
CDR3 protein: CASSSFGDRGRSGYTF

J gene: TRBJ2-7
V gene: TRBV18
CDR3 length: 14
CDR3 protein: CASSPRQGNDEQYF

J gene: TRBJ2-7
V gene: TRBV10-3
CDR3 length: 14
CDR3 protein: CAISPTGGSYEQYF

J gene: TRBJ2-7
V gene: TRBV10-3
CDR3 length: 15
CDR3 protein: CAISGLGAGGTRQYF

J gene: TRBJ2-7
V gene: TRBV2
CDR3 length: 12
CDR3 protein: CASRGSPYEQYF

J gene: TRBJ2-2
V gene: TRBV9
CDR3 length: 15
CDR3 protein: CASSVLGAITGELFF

J gene: TRBJ1-4
V gene: TRBV7-9
CDR3 length: 13
CDR3 protein: CASSFGGNEKLFF

J gene: TRBJ2-3
V gene: TRBV6-5
CDR3 length: 15
CDR3 protein: CASSYVYADTDTQYF

J gene: TRBJ2-5
V gene: TRBV5-4
CDR3 length: 15
CDR3 protein: CASSSTSGGRETQYF

J gene: TRBJ1-2
V gene: TRBV25-1
CDR3 length: 13
CDR3 protein: CASSRQGIYGYTF

J gene: TRBJ1-2
V gene: TRBV2
CDR3 length: 13
CDR3 protein: CASSAIGDYGYTF

J gene: TRBJ1-2
V gene: TRBV6-5
CDR3 length: 10
CDR3 protein: CASFGAGYTF

J gene: TRBJ1-2
V gene: TRBV5-1
CDR3 length: 13
CDR3 protein: CASSPLGGEGYTF

J gene: TRBJ1-5
V gene: TRBV7-2
CDR3 length: 14
CDR3 protein: CASSMGQGNQPQHF

J gene: TRBJ1-2
V gene: TRBV6-5
CDR3 length: 15
CDR3 protein: CASSRDRGTLLGYTF

J gene: TRBJ1-1
V gene: TRBV6-1
CDR3 length: 12
CDR3 protein: CASRGGSTEAFF

J gene: TRBJ1-1
V gene: TRBV6-1
CDR3 length: 13
CDR3 protein: CASREGWDTEAFF